A single T cell receptor (beta chain) is shown here with its context. Its target is not known. The sample is drawn from a study of cytomegalovirus exposure and HLA in healthy donors. Notes on the study in general: Sequences of the TCR beta chain were said to predict the HLA-A and HLA-B alleles of most subjects accurately. With further analysis later on, most CMV-associated TCR beta chains appeared HLA-restricted.

PCR involved 60 Vbeta and 13 Jbeta primers. Method: immunoSEQ multiplex PCR; TCRdb's copy keeps in-frame clones and lacks some. Among fewer than 140,000 clones listed, approximately 80% were seen once. CDR3 length: 15 residues. Per the germline V gene, CDR1 is MNHEY and CDR2 is SVGAGI. The junction had 6 bases not matched to a gene; V was cut back by 7 bases and J by 1 base. Input material: PBMCs. V and J are TRBV6-5 and TRBJ1-1; TRBD1 matches 10 bases. This clonotype was obtained from a man in his fifties in good health and CMV-seronegative. In DNA, the CDR3 is TGTGCCAGCACCGACAGGGGGCGTGAGAACACTGAAGCTTTCTTT. Residues: CASTDRGRENTEAFF.